This T cell receptor beta chain stems from a study of T cells in Graves' hyperthyroidism and ophthalmopathy. Study outcomes and limitations: Model-based prediction identified ophthalmopathy a median 6.5 months prior to its onset.

It was RNA transcripts that yielded the amplified TCR beta CDR3 regions. With the HTBI primer set, the TCR CDR3 went through a first round of RT-PCR. Each CDR3 protein is one row after TCRdb ran MiXCR on the multiplex PCR reads. The data hold 550,000 to 600,000 distinct CDR3 sequences, with around 14% observed a single time. Inclusion characteristics of ophthalmopathy patients comprised a Clinical Activity Score of at least 3, a NOSPECS grade of at least 4, and duration under 3 months. It was over 9.5 ml of fresh peripheral blood that supplied the PBMCs. V shed 8 bases and J shed 1 base, with 13 bases lying between them. Germline assignment: CDR1 GTSNPN and CDR2 SVGIG (reference sequence). CDR3 length: 13 residues. This clonotype showed up many times. Its matching antigen is unknown.

V and J are TRBV30 and TRBJ2-3; TRBD1 might be the D (5 bases). Sequencing was done on a sample of blood. The sequence was collected from a woman aged 18-30 years with Graves' ophthalmopathy. CDR3 coding DNA: TGTGCCACGACCGAAGGGGGCACAGATACGCAGTATTTT. Its protein product is CATTEGGTDTQYF.